This T cell receptor beta chain was sequenced during a study of T cells in Graves' hyperthyroidism and ophthalmopathy. The CDR3 length is 16 residues. In germline, CDR1 is SEHNR, CDR2 FQNEAQ (reference sequence). The junction had 5 bases not matched to a gene; V was cut back by 5 bases and J by 2 bases. This clonotype was counted between two and nine times. The CDR3 regions of TCR beta were amplified from RNA transcripts. A set of HTBI primers served as the primers for a first-round RT-PCR of the TCR CDR3. TCRdb independently ran MiXCR on the multiplex PCR reads; one entry per CDR3 protein. The sample shows a few hundred thousand distinct CDR3 sequences, about an eighth of them seen only once.

The sequence derives from a woman between 18 and 30 years old with Graves' hyperthyroidism. The sequenced material came from blood. This rearrangement joins TRBV7-9 to TRBJ1-4; 10 nucleotides line up with TRBD1. The CDR3 region has the DNA TGTGCCAGCAGCCCGGGACAGGGGAAGACTAATGAAAAACTGTTTTTT. Protein product: CASSPGQGKTNEKLFF.